Listed here are 28 T cell receptor beta chains from one sample, sequenced in a study of T cells after yellow fever vaccination. TCRdb itself ran the 5' RACE reads through MiXCR, one entry per CDR3 protein. Counted here are 610,000 or so distinct CDR3 sequences, roughly an eighth occurring once; the ten biggest clones make up about 15%. Sequencing was performed on PBMCs, taken on the day of the yellow fever booster vaccination. The receptors stem from a man aged 25-40 years who received the YFV17D yellow fever vaccine.

The chain links TRBV6-1 to TRBJ2-7; D possibly corresponds to TRBD2 (6 bases). Germline V gives CDR1 MNHNS, CDR2 SASEGT. The CDR3 contains 14 residues. Trimming stripped 10 bases from V and 2 bases from J, with 18 bases between. CDR3 in DNA: TGTGCCACCGGCGTGGAGGGCCGGACCTACGAGCAGTACTTC. This sequence encodes CATGVEGRTYEQYF.

The J gene is TRBJ2-1, the V gene TRBV12-3 or TRBV12-4; TRBD2 matches 10 bases. The ends lost 5 bases at V and 4 bases at J; junction bases unmatched: 14. The length of the CDR3 is 18 residues. CDR3 nucleotides: TGTGCCAGCAGTCCGTGGGGATCCGGGACTAGCGCGTACAATGAGCAGTTCTTC. Protein: CASSPWGSGTSAYNEQFF.

This clonotype was counted only a few times. The J gene is TRBJ2-3, the V gene TRBV7-9; D is ambiguous. Germline lookup yields CDR1 SEHNR and CDR2 FQNEAQ (reference sequence). The V end was cut by 0 bases, the J end by 7 bases, with 8 bases between. The CDR3 totals 13 residues. CDR3 sequence: CASSLAAEYTQYF. In nucleotides, the CDR3 is TGTGCCAGCAGCTTAGCAGCCGAGTATACGCAGTATTTT.

This clonotype was counted a few times. J is TRBJ2-3 and V is TRBV6-1, with D perhaps TRBD2 (6 bases). V lost 5 bases and J lost 0, with 12 bases in between. The CDR3 totals 15 residues. CDR1 is MNHNS, CDR2 SASEGT, per germline. The DNA for the CDR3 is TGTGCCAGCAGTCAATTAGCGGCTAGCACAGATACGCAGTATTTT. It is translated as CASSQLAASTDTQYF.

The chain employs TRBV28 and TRBJ2-7; D possibly corresponds to TRBD1 (5 bases). The CDR3 consists of 19 residues. The germline gives CDR1 MDHEN, CDR2 SYDVKM. Between the trimmed V and J ends, which lost 2 bases and 6 bases, there was a span of 29 bases. Here the CDR3 DNA reads TGTGCCAGCAGTTTAGTTGCCAGGGTAAAATCAAATGGGCATCGCGAGCAGTACTTC. It translates to CASSLVARVKSNGHREQYF.

The chain carries TRBV7-9 and TRBJ2-2; a possible D gene is TRBD1 (5 bases). Per the germline V gene, CDR1 is SEHNR and CDR2 is FQNEAQ (reference sequence). The CDR3 is 14 amino acids. V lost 7 bases, J lost 3 bases, and 12 bases lay in between. This chain's CDR3 is CASNSRGDTGELFF. The CDR3 DNA follows: TGTGCCAGCAACTCTAGGGGCGACACCGGGGAGCTGTTTTTT.

This chain connects TRBV23-1 to TRBJ2-7; 7 nucleotides agree with TRBD1. TRBV23-1 falls under the ORF class, with uncertain function. V shed 3 bases, J shed 0 bases, and the junction held 5 bases outside the gene matches. CDR3 length: 15 amino acids. Here the CDR3 reads CASSQEQGSSYEQYF. The CDR3 DNA follows: TGCGCCAGCAGTCAGGAACAGGGGAGCTCCTACGAGCAGTACTTC.

This clonotype was observed a handful of times. The chain combines TRBV28 with TRBJ1-2; TRBD1 might be the D (5 bases). Germline CDR1 MDHEN, CDR2 SYDVKM. Trimming took 6 bases from V and 9 from J, leaving 26 bases between them. CDR3 length: 16 residues. The DNA of the CDR3 is TGTGCCAGCAGCTCCAACCGGGGCAGCGATTCATACAGCTACACCTTC. It translates to CASSSNRGSDSYSYTF.

The genes are TRBV27 and TRBJ1-2; D is undetermined. Germline CDR1 and CDR2: MNHEY and SMNVEV (reference sequence). The V end lost 4 bases, the J end lost 1 base, and 10 bases lay between the germline ends. CDR3 length: 14 amino acids. CDR3 residues: CASSSARINYGYTF. In nucleotides, the CDR3 is TGTGCCAGCAGTTCCGCCCGAATTAACTATGGCTACACCTTC.

The chain joins TRBV7-9 to TRBJ2-5, with D unresolved. In germline, CDR1 is SEHNR, CDR2 FQNEAQ (reference sequence). The CDR3 consists of 14 residues. The V end was cut by 2 bases, the J end by 5 bases, with 12 bases between. For the CDR3, the DNA is TGTGCCAGCAGCTTAAGCCTGCAACAGGAGACCCAGTACTTC. Its protein is CASSLSLQQETQYF. The whole variable domain, remainder taken from reference TRBV7-9 and TRBJ2-5, is DTGVSQNPRHKITKRGQNVTFRCDPISEHNRLYWYRQTLGQGPEFLTYFQNEAQLEKSRLLSDRFSAERPKGSFSTLEIQRTEQGDSAMYLCASSLSLQQETQYFGPGTRLLVL.

The sample holds a few counts of this clonotype. The CDR3 DNA reads TGTGCCACCAGCACCCTAGGGGACGAGCAGTACTTC. The encoded protein is CATSTLGDEQYF. The chain carries TRBV15 and TRBJ2-7; D may be TRBD1 (5 bases). Germline V gene lookup returns CDR1 LNHNV and CDR2 YYDKDF (reference sequence). The CDR3 has 12 residues. V was cut by 4 bases and J by 5 bases, with 9 bases left in between.

The CDR3 loop is CASSPGTGLYNEQFF. CDR3 DNA sequence: TGTGCCAGCAGCCCTGGGACAGGGCTGTACAATGAGCAGTTCTTC. The chain recombines TRBV7-7 with TRBJ2-1; 9 bases agree with TRBD1. V was clipped by 5 bases and J by 4 bases; unmatched bases: 6. Germline CDR1 is SSHAT and CDR2 is FNYEAQ (reference sequence). There are 15 residues in the CDR3.

The chain has TRBV19 and TRBJ2-1; 9 positions match TRBD2. The CDR3 runs to 16 residues. CDR1 LNHDA and CDR2 SQIVND come from the germline V gene (reference sequence). With 3 bases clipped from V and 7 bases from J, the junction kept 10 bases outside the gene matches. Here the CDR3 DNA reads TGTGCCAGTAGTATCTCAGGAGCGGGGGGTTCGAATGAGCAGTTCTTC. It is translated as CASSISGAGGSNEQFF.

This clonotype was seen only a few times. The chain has TRBV15 and TRBJ2-7, with TRBD2 identical over 9 bases. The ends lost 0 bases at V and 2 bases at J; junction bases unmatched: 8. Germline CDR1 LNHNV, CDR2 YYDKDF (reference sequence). The CDR3 loop spans 17 amino acids. The CDR3: CATSRDHPGLAPYEQYF. The CDR3 DNA sequence: TGTGCCACCAGCAGAGATCATCCCGGACTAGCGCCCTACGAGCAGTACTTC.

The table lists this clonotype with a few counts. CDR3 amino acids: CASSETGETGELFF. In DNA, the CDR3 is TGTGCCAGCAGTGAAACAGGGGAAACGGGGGAGCTGTTTTTT. The chain recombines TRBV6-1 with TRBJ2-2; 7 positions agree with TRBD1. CDR1 and CDR2 from the germline V gene are MNHNS and SASEGT. CDR3 length: 14 residues. V shed 2 bases, J shed 8 bases, and the junction held 5 bases outside the gene matches.

Only a few counts were recorded for this clonotype. The J gene is TRBJ2-5, the V gene TRBV5-6; TRBD2 matches at 8 bases. Trimming cost V 1 base and J 3 bases; bases outside gene matches: 5. Germline V lookup: CDR1 SGHDT, CDR2 YYEEEE. This CDR3 spans 15 amino acids. CDR3 sequence: CASSLSGTRKETQYF. CDR3 DNA: TGTGCCAGCAGCTTGAGCGGGACTAGGAAAGAGACCCAGTACTTC.

This clonotype was counted between two and nine times. The rearrangement uses TRBV6-5 and TRBJ2-7, with D possibly matching TRBD1 (5 bases). Germline V gene data show CDR1 as MNHEY and CDR2 as SVGAGI. V was pared by 6 bases and J by 3 bases, with 6 bases between. This CDR3 is 11 amino acids long. In DNA, the CDR3 is TGTGCCAGCAGGGACAACTACGAGCAGTACTTC. Its translation: CASRDNYEQYF.

This clonotype has just a few counts. This sequence joins TRBV9 and TRBJ2-7; TRBD2 is a possible D gene (5 bases). This CDR3 has 15 residues. The V and J ends lost 0 bases and 5 bases respectively, with 15 bases between them. Germline CDR1 is SGDLS and CDR2 is YYNGEE. The CDR3 DNA reads as TGTGCCAGCAGCGTAGGAGGGCTAGAGTTCGACGAGCAGTACTTC. Translating it yields CASSVGGLEFDEQYF.

This chain links TRBV12-3 or TRBV12-4 with TRBJ2-3; D perhaps matches TRBD2 (5 bases). V lost 4 bases, J lost 7 bases, and 9 bases lay in between. CDR3 length: 12 residues. CDR3 region: CASSSSGNTQYF. In DNA form, the CDR3 reads TGTGCCAGCAGTTCCTCCGGGAATACGCAGTATTTT.

The chain has TRBV6-1 and TRBJ2-1; 8 bases match TRBD2. CDR3 size: 14 residues. V was clipped by 5 bases and J by 5 bases; unmatched bases: 5. Per the germline V gene, CDR1 is MNHNS and CDR2 is SASEGT. CDR3 coding DNA: TGTGCCAGCAGTAGCGGGAGTTACCACAATGAGCAGTTCTTC. Its protein product is CASSSGSYHNEQFF.

This clonotype was seen a few times. This chain uses TRBV5-1 with TRBJ2-1; TRBD2 aligns across 15 bases. Trimming took 4 bases from V and 5 from J; bases not matched to a gene: 13. CDR1 and CDR2 from the germline V gene are SGHRS and YFSETQ. The CDR3 is 19 residues long. Here the CDR3 reads CASSPGLAGGPGSHNEQFF. The CDR3 coding sequence is TGCGCCAGCAGCCCTGGACTAGCGGGAGGGCCAGGGTCCCACAATGAGCAGTTCTTC. The full variable domain, its missing parts supplied by reference TRBV5-1 and TRBJ2-1, is KAGVTQTPRYLIKTRGQQVTLSCSPISGHRSVSWYQQTPGQGLQFLFEYFSETQRNKGNFPGRFSGRQFSNSRSEMNVSTLELGDSALYLCASSPGLAGGPGSHNEQFFGPGTRLTVL.

The chain is built from TRBV5-6 and TRBJ2-5; either TRBD1 or TRBD2 may supply D (5 bases each). V was pared by 0 bases and J by 5 bases, with 11 bases between. The CDR3 runs 14 residues. From germline, CDR1 is SGHDT and CDR2 YYEEEE. DNA of the CDR3: TGTGCCAGCAGCTTGGAAGGGGAGCTGGAGACCCAGTACTTC. This encodes CASSLEGELETQYF.

This clonotype has ten or more counts. The rearrangement joins TRBV4-3 to TRBJ2-7; 10 bases agree with TRBD1. V shed 3 bases, J shed 2 bases, and the junction held 4 bases outside the gene matches. Germline values: CDR1 LGHNA, CDR2 YSLEER. The CDR3 covers 15 residues. CDR3 nucleotides: TGCGCCAGCAGCCAGGGGACAGGGGCGGCCTACGAGCAGTACTTC. Its protein is CASSQGTGAAYEQYF.

The chain joins TRBV24-1 to TRBJ2-1; 12 bases line up with TRBD2. The CDR3 covers 16 residues. The germline gives CDR1 KGHDR, CDR2 SFDVKD. The J segment lost 7 bases and the V segment lost 4 bases, leaving 7 bases of the junction unmatched. CDR3 bases: TGTGCCACCAGTGACAAAACTAGCGGGAGGAATAATGAGCAGTTCTTC. Its translation is CATSDKTSGRNNEQFF.

The rearrangement joins TRBV28 to TRBJ2-7; D possibly uses TRBD1 or TRBD2 (5 bases each). The CDR3 is 13 amino acids. The germline V and J ends were trimmed by 5 bases and 2 bases, with 10 bases remaining between them. CDR1 and CDR2 (germline): MDHEN, SYDVKM. CDR3 sequence (DNA): TGTGCCAGCAGTCACGGGACGCCCTACGAGCAGTACTTC. Translating it yields CASSHGTPYEQYF.

This clonotype has more than one count but fewer than ten. The rearrangement links TRBV9 to TRBJ2-7; D tentatively reads TRBD1 or TRBD2 (5 bases each). The germline V gene has CDR1 SGDLS and CDR2 YYNGEE. Between the trimmed V and J ends, which lost 2 bases and 3 bases, there was a span of 12 bases. There are 14 residues in the CDR3. CDR3 DNA: TGTGCCAGCAGCGTCCGGGACGGACTCTACGAGCAGTACTTC. This translates into CASSVRDGLYEQYF.

This clonotype was recorded at least ten times. The gene calls are TRBV6-2 or TRBV6-3 and TRBJ1-4; D is unclear. The CDR3 consists of 13 residues. CDR1 is MNHEY and CDR2 is SVGEGT in the germline V gene. Trimming stripped 2 bases from V and 5 bases from J, with 6 bases between. This CDR3 is CASSYAENEKLFF. As DNA, the CDR3 is TGTGCCAGCAGTTACGCCGAAAATGAAAAACTGTTTTTT.

The rearrangement uses TRBV14 and TRBJ1-2, with 7 bases fitting TRBD1. The CDR3 length is 15 residues. The V gene's germline CDR1 is SGHDN and CDR2 FVKESK. The junction had 8 bases not matched to a gene; V was cut back by 1 base and J by 6 bases. The CDR3 is CASSQVGGTLDGYTF. CDR3 sequence (DNA): TGTGCCAGCAGCCAAGTAGGGGGCACCTTGGATGGCTACACCTTC.